This entry features one T cell receptor beta chain sequence. This clonotype was picked up many times. Its antigen is unknown. Base qualities are not provided; no much larger clone lies one nucleotide away. This sample was included in a study of T cells in Graves' hyperthyroidism and ophthalmopathy (dated by TCRdb to about 2019). General notes on the study: Peripheral blood samples were taken at the time of initial diagnosis, prior to any treatment. A discovery cohort of about a hundred patients, approximately 45 with Graves' ophthalmopathy and more than 55 with stable Graves' hyperthyroidism, was used to find distinguishing TCR V-J signatures. Prospective prediction of ophthalmopathy was tested in an independent validation cohort of 18 to 20 hyperthyroidism patients and some 17 patients who later progressed to ophthalmopathy. The 90 or so discovery patients were randomly split 7:3 into training and test sets. Thyroid tissue and blood T-cell repertoires from six Graves' hyperthyroidism patients were also compared in the study. Following sampling, methimazole starting at 30 mg daily was given to hyperthyroidism patients, and high-dose intravenous methylprednisolone was given to ophthalmopathy patients. The paper describes TCR Vbeta CDR3 sequencing of about 140 peripheral blood samples, made up of fewer than 50 ophthalmopathy patients, 70 to 75 hyperthyroidism patients and 17 progressor patients.

Its CDR3 holds 13 amino acids, cysteine through phenylalanine. CDR3 DNA is the only sequence kept; it has 39 bases, read in frame from the first base. Per the germline V gene, SQVTM is the CDR1 and ANQGSEA is the CDR2. Compared with germline, V lacks 4 bases and J lacks 1 base; bases without a gene match: 1. Overall results and qualifications from the work: In validation, the model predicted progression to ophthalmopathy with just under 71% sensitivity and 72% to 75% specificity, a median of approximately 6.7 months before onset. A 13 V-J signature model separated ophthalmopathy from stable hyperthyroidism, with roughly 88% sensitivity and roughly 84% specificity in cross-validation and 80%/75% in testing. Most expanded thyroid clonotypes (frequency above 0.001) were also detected in blood, a finding suggesting that blood repertoires may reflect thyroid immune responses. Sample size was not statistically predetermined, and investigators were not blinded to group allocation.

Ophthalmopathy patients had moderately to severely active disease, Clinical Activity Score of at least 3, NOSPECS grade of at least 4, and duration under 3 months. Any patient with an uncontrolled infection, another autoimmune disease, pregnancy or lactation was excluded. Diagnoses were based on clinical symptoms, serum thyroxine and TRAb, thyroid ultrasound and orbital computed tomography. PBMCs were isolated from 7.5 to 10 ml of fresh peripheral blood by Ficoll-Paque density gradient centrifugation. Total RNA was extracted with Trizol reagent, and quality was checked on an Agilent 2100 Bioanalyzer. Amplification of TCR beta CDR3 regions was carried out from RNA transcripts. For the first round of RT-PCR on the TCR CDR3, the HTBI primer set was used together with the Qiagen OneStep RT-PCR kit. Libraries were constructed in a second round of multiplex PCR, after which size selection and purification were carried out. The libraries were sequenced on an Illumina HiSeq2000 using paired-end 100 bp reads. Per the authors' processing: SOAPnuke was used to process the raw data, throwing out any read that contained adapters or uncalled bases, had a mean Phred below 15, or lacked an exact constant-primer or identifier match. COPE v1.2.5 was used to merge high-quality paired reads, and clonotypes were defined as unique nucleotide sequences. MiTCR v1.1 was used to align clonotypes to the IMGT TRBV, TRBD and TRBJ reference segments. The analysis was restricted to V-J combinations with a frequency above 0.0001, which together covered about 99% of the repertoires. A TCS score was defined as the ratio between F50 (clonal expansion) and ExV (chaos), using BLOSUM62-based TCRdist between CDR3 peptides within each V-J. Welch's t-statistics and random forest reduced around 510 V-J features to 10 to 15, which were used in a naive Bayes classifier (R e1071). TCRdb reprocessed the public reads (quality trimming at Q25 with fastp, clone calling with MiXCR) and kept in-frame beta chains. A single entry per CDR3 protein holds the most common genes and DNA from its merged rows. Clone size and V and J calls follow TCRdb, not the original study. Within this sample are approximately 250,000 distinct CDR3 sequences, with roughly 22% of them counted one time only. Jointly, the top ten make up roughly a third of the sample.

The clonotype was recovered from a woman in her thirties or forties with Graves' ophthalmopathy. The chain is made from TRBV29-1 and TRBJ1-5; 7 junctional bases match TRBD1. Material for sequencing was blood. The CDR3 reads CSVGQGSNQPQHF. The sequence in DNA is TGCAGCGTTGGACAGGGCAGCAATCAGCCCCAGCATTTT.